One sample yielded the 16 T cell receptor beta chains listed below, sequenced in a study of blood T cell repertoires in COVID-19. Here immunoSEQ multiplex PCR was the method, and the copy in TCRdb shows in-frame clones only, minus some. This table has about 110,000 clones, less than 85% appearing once. The sequenced sample was peripheral blood. These receptors originate from a woman of 80 years or more with acute or convalescent COVID-19.

J is TRBJ2-3 and V is TRBV11-2; TRBD2 aligns across 10 bases. The germline gives CDR1 SGHAT, CDR2 FQNNGV. With 5 bases clipped from V and 4 bases from J, the junction kept 6 bases outside the gene matches. The CDR3 consists of 15 residues. For the CDR3, the DNA is TGTGCCAGCAGCCCCGGGACTAGCGTGGCAGATACGCAGTATTTT. It encodes CASSPGTSVADTQYF. Supplemented by reference TRBV11-2 and TRBJ2-3, the full variable domain reads EAGVAQSPRYKIIEKRQSVAFWCNPISGHATLYWYQQILGQGPKLLIQFQNNGVVDDSQLPKDRFSAERLKGVDSTLKIQPAKLEDSAVYLCASSPGTSVADTQYFGPGTRLTVL.

V gene TRBV9 combines with J gene TRBJ1-2; 7 positions agree with TRBD1. The V and J ends lost 3 bases and 6 bases, in that order; junction bases with no gene match: 11. The CDR3 length is 15 residues. CDR1 is SGDLS and CDR2 is YYNGEE in the germline V gene. In DNA form, the CDR3 reads TGTGCCAGCAGCGAGCCCCTCCGGGACAGCAATGGCTACACCTTC. It translates to CASSEPLRDSNGYTF.

This chain connects TRBV5-5 to TRBJ2-7; a possible D gene is TRBD2 (6 bases). Germline assignment: CDR1 SGHKS and CDR2 YYEKEE (reference sequence). The CDR3 is 15 amino acids. V was pared by 4 bases and J by 3 bases, with 17 bases between. The CDR3 DNA sequence: TGTGCCAGCAGCCTGGGGCCGGGAGCTAACTACGAGCAGTACTTC. It encodes CASSLGPGANYEQYF.

This sequence joins TRBV5-4 and TRBJ2-7; TRBD1 aligns across 7 bases. Germline CDR1 SGHNT, CDR2 YYREEE (reference sequence). CDR3 length equals 12 residues. Trimming removed 4 bases from V and 10 bases from J; junction bases left unmatched: 8. The CDR3 is CASSADREVQYF. CDR3 nucleotide sequence: TGTGCCAGCAGCGCCGACAGGGAAGTTCAGTACTTC.

The count of this clone is one. The V gene is TRBV5-1, the J gene TRBJ2-5; 9 nucleotides line up with TRBD1. Germline trimming cut 4 bases from V and 1 base from J; bases unmatched to any gene: 2. Germline lookup yields CDR1 SGHRS and CDR2 YFSETQ. The CDR3 is 14 residues long. The CDR3 spells CASSPGQGQETQYF. The CDR3 DNA reads as TGCGCCAGCAGCCCGGGACAGGGCCAAGAGACCCAGTACTTC.

This chain uses TRBV5-1 with TRBJ2-3, with a tentative D call TRBD2 (6 bases). CDR1 is SGHRS and CDR2 is YFSETQ in the germline V gene. The CDR3 is 12 residues long. CDR3 amino acids: CATRGDADTQYF. The CDR3 DNA reads as TGCGCTACGCGGGGCGACGCAGATACGCAGTATTTT.

V is TRBV3-1 (or the pseudogene TRBV3-2) and J is TRBJ2-7; 10 bases map to TRBD2. This CDR3 spans 17 amino acids. CDR1 is LGHDT, CDR2 YNNKEL, per germline (reference sequence). V lost 1 base and J lost 2; bases outside the gene matches: 8. The CDR3 loop is CASSQGPSGRGAYEQYF. The CDR3 coding sequence is TGTGCCAGCAGCCAAGGCCCTAGCGGGAGAGGCGCCTACGAGCAGTACTTC.

The V gene is TRBV18, the J gene TRBJ1-2, with a weak D call TRBD1 (6 bases). Germline assignment: CDR1 KGHSH and CDR2 LQKENI. Trimming took off 3 bases at V and 8 bases at J, with 16 bases between the two ends. The CDR3 has 14 amino acids. CDR3 loop: CASSPGQGQGGYTF. CDR3 bases: TGTGCCAGCTCACCGGGACAAGGCCAAGGGGGCTACACCTTC.

This chain links TRBV4-2 with TRBJ2-1, with 7 positions matching TRBD2. Per germline, CDR1 LGHNA and CDR2 YNFKEQ. The CDR3 runs to 14 residues. The V segment lost 3 bases and the J segment 5 bases; nucleotides outside the gene matches: 4. The CDR3 spells CASSQGGGDNEQFF. The CDR3 DNA is TGTGCCAGCAGCCAGGGGGGAGGGGACAATGAGCAGTTCTTC.

This clone has a handful of counts. This rearrangement joins TRBV29-1 to TRBJ2-7; 9 nucleotides match TRBD1. The CDR3 is 13 amino acids. Germline CDR1 reads SQVTM; CDR2 reads ANQGSEA. With 6 bases clipped from V and 2 bases from J, the junction kept 5 bases outside the gene matches. CDR3 sequence (DNA): TGCAGCGTGAGGACAGGGGAGGCCTACGAGCAGTACTTC. Amino acids: CSVRTGEAYEQYF.

This clone has a handful of counts. The chain has TRBV5-6 and TRBJ2-3; TRBD1 matches 9 bases. CDR3 length: 13 amino acids. V lost 4 bases to trimming and J lost 4 bases; unmatched junction nucleotides: 1. The germline V gene has CDR1 SGHDT and CDR2 YYEEEE. The CDR3 nucleotides read TGTGCCAGCAGCCGACAGGGGGCAGATACGCAGTATTTT. It is translated as CASSRQGADTQYF.

In this sample, this clone turned up once. This chain joins TRBV6-5 and TRBJ1-2; tentative D call: TRBD1 (5 bases). The CDR3 is 15 amino acids. The V gene lost 6 bases and the J gene lost 2 bases, with 16 bases spanning the gap. Germline loops: CDR1 MNHEY, CDR2 SVGAGI. CDR3 coding DNA: TGTGCCAGCAGCAGAGATTCAGGGCCGAACTATGGCTACACCTTC. Translated, it gives CASSRDSGPNYGYTF.

V usage is TRBV5-1 and J usage is TRBJ2-2; 7 nucleotides align to TRBD1. V lost 1 base and J lost 4; bases outside the gene matches: 4. The CDR3 covers 15 residues. In germline, CDR1 is SGHRS, CDR2 YFSETQ. Written as DNA, the CDR3 is TGCGCCAGCAGCTTGTCACAGGGGCGCACCGGGGAGCTGTTTTTT. Residues: CASSLSQGRTGELFF.

The chain couples TRBV2 to TRBJ2-3; 7 bases line up with TRBD2. The V gene's germline CDR1 is SNHLY and CDR2 FYNNEI. V shed 7 bases and J 0 bases; nucleotides not matched to a gene: 4. This CDR3 contains 14 residues. The CDR3 DNA reads TGTGCCAGCATTGGGAGGGACAGCACAGATACGCAGTATTTT. It yields the protein CASIGRDSTDTQYF.

This chain uses TRBV10-3 with TRBJ1-1; 10 bases are a match to TRBD1. This CDR3 has 15 amino acids. V lost 11 bases, J lost 5 bases, and 14 bases stayed unmatched. Germline loops: CDR1 ENHRY, CDR2 SYGVKD. CDR3 amino acids: CAVQGGDRGRTEAFF. The CDR3 DNA sequence: TGTGCCGTCCAGGGCGGGGACAGGGGACGGACTGAAGCTTTCTTT.

This clone was seen more than once but under ten times. This rearrangement joins TRBV29-1 to TRBJ2-5; TRBD2 aligns across 10 bases. CDR1 and CDR2 (germline): SQVTM, ANQGSEA. V lost 4 bases, J lost 4 bases, and 6 bases stayed unmatched. The CDR3 contains 14 residues. In nucleotides, the CDR3 is TGCAGCGTTGGGGCTAGCGGGAGTTCAGAGACCCAGTACTTC. Translation: CSVGASGSSETQYF.